Sequencing of this T cell receptor (beta chain) was carried out in a study of OX40 agonist ivuxolimab in advanced cancers. At the level of the study: Anti-PD-1, anti-PD-L1 or anti-CTLA-4 therapy given earlier was allowed, and approximately 43% had some.

Germline V gene lookup returns CDR1 MNHEY and CDR2 SVGAGI. V was shortened by 5 bases and J by 1 base, with 5 bases between the two germline ends. This CDR3 spans 12 amino acids. The assay was immunoSEQ multiplex PCR, and TCRdb's table has in-frame clones only and misses some. Among around 30,000 clones listed, about four fifths were seen once. The TCR comes from an adult with an advanced solid tumor such as melanoma, head and neck, liver or kidney cancer. This sequence joins TRBV6-5 and TRBJ1-1; D not resolved. The sequencing here drew on CD4+ or CD8+ T cells sorted from blood, taken in a trial of the OX40 agonist ivuxolimab. The CDR3 spells CASSRRNTEAFF. Here the CDR3 DNA reads TGTGCCAGCAGTCGACGGAACACTGAAGCTTTCTTT.